The following is a TCR beta chain sequence with its context. This entry comes from a study of blood T cell repertoires in COVID-19. The CDR3 sequence is 13 residues long. The J segment lost 7 bases and the V segment lost 6 bases, leaving 7 bases of the junction unmatched. Germline CDR1 and CDR2: SGHKS and YYEKEE (reference sequence). The assay was immunoSEQ multiplex PCR, and TCRdb's table has in-frame clones only and misses some. The sample has 110,000 to 150,000 clones; around 84% are singletons. The receptor was isolated from a man aged 55-75 years with active or convalescent COVID-19. The chain combines TRBV5-5 with TRBJ2-1, with 7 bases aligning to TRBD2. The sequencing input was peripheral blood. CDR3 in DNA: TGTGCCAGCACCTGGGGAGGGCGAAATGAGCAGTTCTTC. It encodes CASTWGGRNEQFF.